The rows below give T cell receptor beta chains drawn from one sample of a study of OX40 agonist ivuxolimab in advanced cancers. Sequencing used immunoSEQ multiplex PCR; TCRdb keeps in-frame clones, though not all of them. The profile covers approximately 22,000 clones, with more than 75% appearing a single time and approximately 35% taken by the ten largest. The material was CD4+ or CD8+ T cells sorted from blood, obtained in a trial of the OX40 agonist ivuxolimab. These receptors came from an adult with an advanced solid tumor such as melanoma, head and neck, liver or kidney cancer. Each CDR3 is given with its conserved first and last residue. A D gene is named only where the DNA matches it firmly. Not all rows give a size; the values are once, few, many and, for expanded clones, a class.

>-|TRBV19|TRBJ2-1|TRBD2
TGTGCCAGCACCCCTAGCGGGGGAACCTACAATGAGCAGTTCTTC
CASTPSGGTYNEQFF
>few|TRBV4-1|TRBJ2-3|-
TGCGCCAGCAGCCAAGTTCATGGGGCGGGAGATACGCAGTATTTT
CASSQVHGAGDTQYF
>-|TRBV10-3|TRBJ1-6|TRBD1
TGTGCCAACCAAGGGACAGGGCTCGGATCACCCCTCCACTTT
CANQGTGLGSPLHF
>-|TRBV27|TRBJ1-2|TRBD1
TGTGCCAGCAGTTTAATCACAGGGGCCGGCTACACCTTC
CASSLITGAGYTF
>-|TRBV11-2|TRBJ2-5|-
TGTGCCAGCAGCTTAGCAGGGCGGTCCTATGGGGCCCAGTACTTC
CASSLAGRSYGAQYF
>-|TRBV4-1|TRBJ2-1|-
TGCGCCAGCAGCCAAGATTTGGGCCTGGCGTCTGAGCAGTTCTTC
CASSQDLGLASEQFF
>-|TRBV7-2|TRBJ1-4|-
TGTGCCAGCAGCTTTCACGACCGGGGGGCTAATGAAAAACTGTTTTTT
CASSFHDRGANEKLFF
>once|TRBV7-9|TRBJ1-2|-
TGTGCCAGCAGCCCCAGTTGGACCGAGGGCTATGGCTACACCTTC
CASSPSWTEGYGYTF
>-|TRBV5-8|TRBJ2-2|TRBD1
TGTGCCAGCACCCTGGGGGACAGGGTCCGCCTTCCGAACACCGGGGAGCTGTTTTTT
CASTLGDRVRLPNTGELFF
>-|TRBV10-1|TRBJ2-7|-
TGCGCCAGCAGTAAGAAGGGGTCGCCCTACGAGCAGTACTTC
CASSKKGSPYEQYF
>-|TRBV29-1|TRBJ2-3|-
TGCAGCGTTGTGGAGGGGGCAGATACGCAGTATTTT
CSVVEGADTQYF
>-|TRBV21-1|TRBJ2-2|-
TGTGCCAGCAGCACACCTAAACGGGGCACCGGGGAGCTGTTTTTT
CASSTPKRGTGELFF
>-|TRBV28|TRBJ1-4|TRBD1
TGTGCAAGCAGGAAACAGGGGAAGGAAAAACTGTTTTTT
CASRKQGKEKLFF
>-|TRBV5-1|TRBJ2-7|TRBD1
TGCGCCAGCAGACCTAGACAGGGGGCCTACGAGCAGTACTTC
CASRPRQGAYEQYF
>-|TRBV7-9|TRBJ1-4|-
TGTGCCAGCAGGGCTACGAGTTGGACTAATGAAAAACTGTTTTTT
CASRATSWTNEKLFF
>-|TRBV2|TRBJ2-7|-
TGTGCCAGCAGCGGCCGGATCTTAAAGCAGTACTTC
CASSGRILKQYF
>-|TRBV19|TRBJ2-2|-
TGTGCCAGTAGTATGCAGGGTTTTGGCGAGCTGTTTTTT
CASSMQGFGELFF
>-|TRBV7-6|TRBJ2-5|-
TGTGCCAGCAGCTTTATGTCAATGGCGGTGGAGACCCAGTACTTC
CASSFMSMAVETQYF
>-|TRBV5-4|TRBJ1-2|-
TGTGCCAGCAGCGGAGACGACAGGACTAACTATGGCTACACCTTC
CASSGDDRTNYGYTF
>-|TRBV5-1|TRBJ2-2|TRBD2
TGCGCCAGCAGCCCCAGGACTAGCGGGGGCGTGAACACCGGGGAGCTGTTTTTT
CASSPRTSGGVNTGELFF
>once|TRBV18|TRBJ2-5|TRBD1
TGTGCCAGCTCACCACCATCGACAGGGTTTGCCGAGGAGACCCAGTACTTC
CASSPPSTGFAEETQYF
>-|TRBV9|TRBJ1-1|-
TGTGCCAGCAGCGTAGTGGGGGGGAACACTGAAGCTTTCTTT
CASSVVGGNTEAFF
>-|TRBV2|TRBJ1-6|-
TGTGCCAGCAGTGAACGCGGGGGATCACCCCTCCACTTT
CASSERGGSPLHF
>once|TRBV15|TRBJ2-7|-
TGTGCCACCAGCAGCCCTCGGGGGGCGTCGAGTCGCGAGCAGTACTTC
CATSSPRGASSREQYF
>-|TRBV5-4|TRBJ1-2|-
TGTGCCAGCAGCTTGGAGCAGGGGCTGGATGGCTACACCTTC
CASSLEQGLDGYTF
>-|TRBV10-3|TRBJ2-1|TRBD1
TGTGCCATCAGTGAACGGGACAGGGACGATGAGCAGTTCTTC
CAISERDRDDEQFF
>-|TRBV27|TRBJ1-5|-
TGTGCCAGCAGTCCAGGCGGAAGCAATCAGCCCCAGCATTTT
CASSPGGSNQPQHF
>once|TRBV4-1|TRBJ1-1|-
TGCGCCAGCAGCCCCCGAGGTACGGTGCCTGAAGCTTTCTTT
CASSPRGTVPEAFF
>-|TRBV6-1|TRBJ1-1|-
TGTGCCAGCAGTGACCCCACTCGTCCCCCTGAAGCTTTCTTT
CASSDPTRPPEAFF
>-|TRBV7-9|TRBJ2-5|-
TGTGCCAGCAGCCCACGGACACCACAAGAGACCCAGTACTTC
CASSPRTPQETQYF
>-|TRBV7-6|TRBJ1-4|-
TGTGCCAGCAGCTTCGGGCCCCGCGAAAAACTGTTTTTT
CASSFGPREKLFF
>-|TRBV11-2|TRBJ2-7|-
TGTGCCAGCAGCTCCGAAACCTCCCGACAGAAGGACTACGAGCAGTACTTC
CASSSETSRQKDYEQYF
>-|TRBV6-5|TRBJ2-7|-
TGTGCCAGCAGTTACTCTGCCTACGAGCAGTACTTC
CASSYSAYEQYF
>-|TRBV6-5|TRBJ2-5|-
TGTGCCAGCAGCCAAGGTGGGGGCCCAGAGACCCAGTACTTC
CASSQGGGPETQYF
>-|TRBV6-1|TRBJ2-7|TRBD2
TGTGCCAGCAGTGACCCGGGACTAGCGGCCTCGGACGAGCAGTACTTC
CASSDPGLAASDEQYF
>-|TRBV4-2|TRBJ2-1|-
TGTGCCAGCAGCCTGACTTATGAGCAGTTCTTC
CASSLTYEQFF
>-|TRBV2|TRBJ2-7|TRBD2
TGTGCCAGCATGACCTCGGGGGGTTTGTCCTACGAGCAGTACTTC
CASMTSGGLSYEQYF
>-|TRBV23-1|TRBJ2-7|TRBD1
TGCGCCAGCAGTCACAAAATTAGGGACAGCGAGACGACCTACGAGCAGTACTTC
CASSHKIRDSETTYEQYF
>-|TRBV5-8|TRBJ2-7|-
TGTGCGGGCAGCTTTGGCCTCCTGGGGGGGCAGCAGTACTTC
CAGSFGLLGGQQYF